This record covers a single T cell receptor (beta chain). What it binds is not known. Germline trimming cut 3 bases from V and 0 bases from J; bases unmatched to any gene: 6. The CDR3 has 17 residues. Germline values: CDR1 LNHDA, CDR2 SQIVND (reference sequence). The PCR had 60 Vbeta and 13 Jbeta primers. Generated by immunoSEQ multiplex PCR, the TCRdb table keeps only in-frame clones and is missing some. Of roughly 87,000 clones listed, under 80% are singletons. The data derive from a study of cytomegalovirus exposure and HLA in healthy donors. Whole-study findings and limits: Per a prior analysis, the majority of TCR beta V segments were productive roughly 90% or roughly 30% of the time.

The rearrangement joins TRBV19 to TRBJ2-5, with 11 bases that match TRBD2. Material: PBMCs. The receptor's source is a man aged 60-69 years in good health and CMV-seronegative. The CDR3 DNA sequence: TGTGCCAGTAGTATCACGTTAGCGGGGGGGTACCAAGAGACCCAGTACTTC. This sequence encodes CASSITLAGGYQETQYF.